This T cell receptor beta chain was found in a study of T cells in Graves' hyperthyroidism and ophthalmopathy. This clonotype was seen many times. The antigen is unknown. Study findings and constraints: Most thyroid clonotypes that were expanded above 0.001 also turned up in blood.

The source material, RNA transcripts, was used to amplify TCR beta CDR3 regions. Researchers ran a first-round RT-PCR on the TCR CDR3 using the HTBI primer set. Each CDR3 protein is one row after TCRdb ran MiXCR on the multiplex PCR reads. Here the sample spans around 440,000 distinct CDR3 sequences, less than 20% being singletons. Graves' hyperthyroidism showing no ophthalmopathy progression within 18 months was considered stable. With a duration under 2 months, the hyperthyroidism was newly diagnosed in patients aged 18 to 65. 10 ml fresh peripheral blood yielded the PBMCs. The CDR3 is 14 amino acids. Germline CDR1 SGHKS, CDR2 YYEKEE (reference sequence). V shed 0 bases and J shed 5 bases, with 11 bases lying between them.

V gene TRBV5-5 combines with J gene TRBJ2-5; a possible D gene is TRBD1 (6 bases). Sequencing was carried out using blood. The receptor's source is a woman younger than 30 with Graves' hyperthyroidism. This chain's CDR3 is CASSLGDNRETQYF. In DNA, the CDR3 is TGTGCCAGCAGCTTGGGGGACAATCGGGAGACCCAGTACTTC.